In its sample, the clone carrying this T cell receptor beta chain was seen many times. This specimen belongs to a study of HIV-infected patients and healthy controls. Whole blood was used without fractionation, so all unsorted peripheral T cells were included. Alpha and beta constant-region primers primed reverse transcription of around 500 ng RNA. Each of the alpha and beta chains got its own library through chain-specific third strand synthesis with indices. A single record per CDR3 protein comes from TCRdb applying MiXCR to the 5' RACE reads. In the table there are approximately 25,000 distinct CDR3 sequences, roughly 7.9% of which are singletons. Germline V gives CDR1 ENHRY, CDR2 SYGVKD. V gave up 4 bases and J gave up 3 bases, with 3 bases separating them. The CDR3 is 11 amino acids.

The chain recombines TRBV10-3 with TRBJ1-2; D is unresolved. The receptor comes from an adult in good health. Sequencing was performed on blood. This CDR3 reads CAISGDYGYTF. DNA of the CDR3: TGTGCCATCAGTGGGGACTATGGCTACACCTTC.